The 22 T cell receptor beta chains below all came from one sample that was sequenced in a study of blood T cell repertoires in COVID-19 (dated by TCRdb to 2020 to 2022). Libraries were prepared through the immunoSEQ multiplex PCR assay. Drawn from immuneACCESS, this table holds only the in-frame rearrangements with V and J called that TCRdb kept. Clones are partly lost; checked studies trace under half to an unresolved V gene and leave the rest unexplained. The sample includes about 30,000 clones, with more than 75% observed a single time. 8.4% of the sample lies in the top ten. Sequences were obtained from peripheral blood. The receptors come from a man between 70 and 80 years old with active or convalescent COVID-19.

The V and J genes are TRBV6-2 or TRBV6-3 and TRBJ1-5; 7 bases are shared with TRBD1. The CDR3 totals 13 residues. The ends lost 2 bases at V and 5 bases at J; junction bases unmatched: 0. The germline V gene has CDR1 MNHEY and CDR2 SVGEGT. The CDR3 bases are TGTGCCAGCAGTTACGACAGGGATCAGCCCCAGCATTTT. Translating gives CASSYDRDQPQHF.

The chain links TRBV7-9 to TRBJ1-3; 7 nucleotides match TRBD1. Germline values: CDR1 SEHNR, CDR2 FQNEAQ (reference sequence). CDR3 length: 14 amino acids. V lost 6 bases to trimming and J lost 4 bases; unmatched junction nucleotides: 6. The CDR3 nucleotides read TGTGCCAGCAGACCCGGGACAGTAGGAAACACCATATATTTT. Amino acid sequence: CASRPGTVGNTIYF.

This clone turned up a few times. V gene TRBV4-1 combines with J gene TRBJ1-1; D not resolved. This CDR3 spans 14 amino acids. V lost 3 bases, J lost 3 bases, and 11 bases lay in between. Germline V gene data show CDR1 as MGHRA and CDR2 as YSYEKL. The CDR3 coding sequence is TGCGCCAGCAGCCACCCCAGGACTTACACTGAAGCTTTCTTT. As protein: CASSHPRTYTEAFF.

The chain carries TRBV3-1 (or the pseudogene TRBV3-2) and TRBJ2-4; no definite D call. Germline CDR1 LGHDT, CDR2 YNNKEL (reference sequence). The CDR3 has 14 residues. V was clipped by 4 bases and J by 9 bases, with 16 bases between them. CDR3 nucleotides: TGTGCCAGCAGCCCACAATTTTTATTGGCCATTCAGTACTTC. As protein: CASSPQFLLAIQYF.

The rearrangement uses TRBV6-5 and TRBJ2-7; 8 nucleotides agree with TRBD1. Germline V gene data show CDR1 as MNHEY and CDR2 as SVGAGI. The CDR3 spans 13 residues. Germline trimming cut 10 bases from V and 2 bases from J; bases unmatched to any gene: 7. The DNA of the CDR3 is TGTGCCACCGACCGGGACAGGCCCTACGAGCAGTACGTC. Amino acids: CATDRDRPYEQYV.

The chain couples TRBV13 to TRBJ2-3; 11 positions agree with TRBD2. CDR3 length equals 17 residues. CDR1 and CDR2 from the germline V gene are PRHDT and FYEKMQ (reference sequence). The V and J ends lost 0 bases and 5 bases, in that order; junction bases with no gene match: 7. The DNA for the CDR3 is TGTGCCAGCAGCTTAGGCGTAGCGGGGGGGCCTCGAGATACGCAGTATTTT. This codes for CASSLGVAGGPRDTQYF. Full variable domain (outside the CDR3, taken from reference TRBV13 and TRBJ2-3): AAGVIQSPRHLIKEKRETATLKCYPIPRHDTVYWYQQGPGQDPQFLISFYEKMQSDKGSIPDRFSAQQFSDYHSELNMSSLELGDSALYFCASSLGVAGGPRDTQYFGPGTRLTVL.

The V gene is TRBV7-8, the J gene TRBJ1-3; 9 positions agree with TRBD1. Per germline, CDR1 SGHVS and CDR2 FQNEAQ. This CDR3 has 17 amino acids. V shed 1 base, J shed 1 base, and the junction held 5 bases outside the gene matches. The CDR3 loop is CASSLVGQGTSGNTIYF. The CDR3 bases are TGTGCCAGCAGCTTAGTTGGACAGGGGACTTCTGGAAACACCATATATTTT.

The chain joins TRBV3-1 (or the pseudogene TRBV3-2) to TRBJ2-5, with D possibly TRBD2 on 6 matching bases. Germline V gene data show CDR1 as LGHDT and CDR2 as YNNKEL (reference sequence). The CDR3 length is 14 residues. V lost 2 bases to trimming and J lost 3 bases, with 10 bases between them. Here the CDR3 reads CASSQNRGEETQYF. CDR3 in DNA: TGTGCCAGCAGCCAAAACCGCGGGGAAGAGACCCAGTACTTC.

The chain links TRBV10-1 to TRBJ2-1; 16 bases map to TRBD2. This CDR3 has 15 residues. V dropped 6 bases and J dropped 7; count of bases not matched to a gene: 3. Germline V gives CDR1 WNHNN, CDR2 SYGVQD (reference sequence). CDR3 sequence (DNA): TGCGCCAGCAGCCCGGGACTAGCGGGGGGGAATGAGCAGTTCTTC. Translation gives CASSPGLAGGNEQFF.

The rearrangement joins TRBV5-1 to TRBJ2-5; 10 nucleotides agree with TRBD2. Per the germline V gene, CDR1 is SGHRS and CDR2 is YFSETQ. Germline trimming cut 4 bases from V and 5 bases from J; bases unmatched to any gene: 5. The CDR3 is made up of 14 amino acids. In DNA form, the CDR3 reads TGCGCCAGCAGCCCGGGACTAGCGCTCGAGACCCAGTACTTC. Protein sequence: CASSPGLALETQYF.

The chain carries TRBV6-1 and TRBJ1-2, with a possible D match to TRBD1 (6 bases). With 1 base removed from V and 6 bases from J, the gap between germline ends came to 12 bases. Germline assignment: CDR1 MNHNS and CDR2 SASEGT. The CDR3 has 14 residues. The CDR3 loop reads CASSEGGGADGYTF. CDR3 coding DNA: TGTGCCAGCAGTGAAGGCGGGGGGGCTGATGGCTACACCTTC.

J is TRBJ2-5 and V is TRBV5-4; 7 nucleotides match TRBD1. There are 13 residues in the CDR3. Germline loops: CDR1 SGHNT, CDR2 YYREEE (reference sequence). V was pared by 4 bases and J by 1 base, with 1 base of the junction left unmatched. For the CDR3, the DNA is TGTGCCAGCAGCCGGGACAGCCAAGAGACCCAGTACTTC. Translation: CASSRDSQETQYF. Based on the CDR3 plus reference TRBV5-4 and TRBJ2-5, the full variable domain is ETGVTQSPTHLIKTRGQQVTLRCSSQSGHNTVSWYQQALGQGPQFIFQYYREEENGRGNFPPRFSGLQFPNYSSELNVNALELDDSALYLCASSRDSQETQYFGPGTRLLVL.

The chain recombines TRBV29-1 with TRBJ2-3, with D hard to call. Germline values: CDR1 SQVTM, CDR2 ANQGSEA. The CDR3 length is 13 residues. Deletions cut 2 bases from V and 4 bases from J, with 10 bases between. CDR3 amino acids: CSVESQLADTQYF. The CDR3 DNA sequence: TGCAGCGTTGAATCTCAACTGGCAGATACGCAGTATTTT.

This chain connects TRBV6-5 to TRBJ1-4; TRBD1 agrees at 9 bases. The junction had 4 bases not matched to a gene; V was cut back by 5 bases and J by 6 bases. The CDR3 spans 14 residues. CDR1 and CDR2 (germline): MNHEY, SVGAGI. CDR3 amino acids: CASSLQGADEKLFF. CDR3 coding DNA: TGTGCCAGCAGTCTACAGGGGGCAGATGAAAAACTGTTTTTT.

The V gene is TRBV12-3 or TRBV12-4, the J gene TRBJ2-7; D call uncertain. The CDR3 covers 11 residues. V gave up 6 bases and J gave up 4 bases, with 7 bases separating them. The chain's CDR3 is CASSPRYEQYF. The DNA for the CDR3 is TGTGCCAGCAGCCCCAGGTACGAGCAGTACTTC.

V gene TRBV3-1 (or the pseudogene TRBV3-2) combines with J gene TRBJ1-2; maybe TRBD1 (6 bases). With 1 base removed from V and 4 bases from J, the gap between germline ends came to 10 bases. The CDR3 extends over 14 amino acids. Per germline, CDR1 LGHDT and CDR2 YNNKEL (reference sequence). Here the CDR3 DNA reads TGTGCCAGCAGCCAAGGGGGACAAGCCTATGGCTACACCTTC. The encoded protein is CASSQGGQAYGYTF.

The chain carries TRBV10-3 and TRBJ1-1; D uncertain. Trimming pared 3 bases from V and 7 bases from J, leaving 15 bases between. CDR3 length: 14 amino acids. Germline lookup yields CDR1 ENHRY and CDR2 SYGVKD. The CDR3 sequence is CAISDLVGVLEAFF. As DNA, the CDR3 is TGTGCCATCAGTGATCTTGTCGGGGTTCTTGAAGCTTTCTTT.

This clone has more than one count but fewer than ten. This chain uses TRBV15 with TRBJ2-1; 10 nucleotides agree with TRBD2. J gave up 6 bases and V 3 bases, and 5 bases lay outside the gene matches. CDR1 is LNHNV and CDR2 is YYDKDF in the germline V gene (reference sequence). The CDR3 consists of 15 residues. The CDR3 region has the DNA TGTGCCACCAGCAGGGCCGGGACTAGCGTCAATGAGCAGTTCTTC. This sequence encodes CATSRAGTSVNEQFF.

This clone was seen once. V is TRBV5-1 and J is TRBJ2-3; D unresolved. Germline CDR1 SGHRS, CDR2 YFSETQ. Trimming removed 5 bases at V and 1 base at J, with 5 bases between. The CDR3 contains 12 residues. CDR3 sequence: CASSTGTDTQYF. The CDR3 DNA reads as TGCGCCAGCAGTACTGGCACAGATACGCAGTATTTT. Combining the CDR3 with reference TRBV5-1 and TRBJ2-3 gives the whole variable domain KAGVTQTPRYLIKTRGQQVTLSCSPISGHRSVSWYQQTPGQGLQFLFEYFSETQRNKGNFPGRFSGRQFSNSRSEMNVSTLELGDSALYLCASSTGTDTQYFGPGTRLTVL.

The CDR3 nucleotides read TGTGCCAGCAGCTTATCGGGGATCGAGCAGTACTTC. It encodes CASSLSGIEQYF. The chain uses TRBV11-2 and TRBJ2-7; D possibly corresponds to TRBD2 (5 bases). Germline V CDR1 and CDR2: SGHAT, FQNNGV. The ends were cut back, 2 bases at V and 6 bases at J, with 8 bases in the middle. CDR3 size: 12 residues.

This chain links TRBV24-1 with TRBJ1-1; possibly TRBD1 for D (6 bases). The CDR3 extends over 11 amino acids. Germline V gene data show CDR1 as KGHDR and CDR2 as SFDVKD. Trimming stripped 7 bases from V and 6 bases from J, with 8 bases between. As DNA, the CDR3 is TGTGCCACCAGACAGGGATCTGAAGCTTTCTTT. Translating gives CATRQGSEAFF.

The CDR3 spells CASSIRDRGFHQPQHF. The CDR3 DNA reads TGTGCCAGTAGTATACGGGACAGGGGGTTTCATCAGCCCCAGCATTTT. The V call is TRBV19, the J call TRBJ1-5; the match to TRBD1 covers 11 bases. Germline CDR1 and CDR2: LNHDA and SQIVND (reference sequence). After removal of 2 bases from V and 5 bases from J, the junction contained 5 bases not matched to a gene. This CDR3 comprises 16 residues.